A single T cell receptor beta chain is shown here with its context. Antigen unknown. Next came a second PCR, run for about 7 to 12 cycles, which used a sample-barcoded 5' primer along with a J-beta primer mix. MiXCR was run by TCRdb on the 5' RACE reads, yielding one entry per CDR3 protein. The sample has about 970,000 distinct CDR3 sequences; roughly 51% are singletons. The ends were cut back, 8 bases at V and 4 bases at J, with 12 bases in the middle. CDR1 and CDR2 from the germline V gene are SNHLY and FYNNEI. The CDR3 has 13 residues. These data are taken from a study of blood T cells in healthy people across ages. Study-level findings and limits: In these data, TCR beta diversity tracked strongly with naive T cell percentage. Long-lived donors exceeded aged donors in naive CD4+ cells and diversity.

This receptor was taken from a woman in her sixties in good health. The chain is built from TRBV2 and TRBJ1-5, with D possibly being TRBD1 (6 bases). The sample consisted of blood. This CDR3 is CASAGTQNQPQHF. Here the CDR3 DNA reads TGTGCCAGCGCCGGGACACAGAATCAGCCCCAGCATTTT.